This is a list of T cell receptor beta chains from one sample in a study of cytomegalovirus exposure and HLA in healthy donors. The protocol was immunoSEQ multiplex PCR, while the TCRdb copy is restricted to in-frame clones and leaves out a portion. Counted here are about 160,000 clones, roughly 90% occurring once; the ten biggest clones make up around 4.4%. The sample taken for sequencing was PBMCs. The receptors come from a man younger than 30 in good health and CMV-seropositive. CDR3s include the opening cysteine and the closing phenylalanine or tryptophan. A D gene is named only where the DNA matches it firmly. Only some rows state a clone size, as once, few, many or a class for expanded clones.

J gene	D gene	CDR3 length	clone size	V gene	CDR3 DNA	CDR3 protein
TRBJ2-5	TRBD2	15	-	TRBV7-2	TGTGCCAGCAGCCCAGAGGGGAGGGCTCGGGAGACCCAGTACTTC	CASSPEGRARETQYF
TRBJ2-1	-	13	few	TRBV28	TGTGCCAGCATGCAGGGGCTCTACAATGAGCAGTTCTTC	CASMQGLYNEQFF
TRBJ2-7	-	13	-	TRBV6-1	TGTGCCAGCAGTGACAGGGAGGTAGGTGAGCAGTACTTC	CASSDREVGEQYF
TRBJ2-5	TRBD1	16	once	TRBV27	TGTGCCAGCAGTCCAAGGACAGGCAGAAATCAAGAGACCCAGTACTTC	CASSPRTGRNQETQYF
TRBJ2-1	TRBD2	22	-	TRBV19	TGTGCCAGTAGTATGTTGGTTCGGGCTAGCGGGATTTTCAGTAGCTCCTACAATGAGCAGTTCTTC	CASSMLVRASGIFSSSYNEQFF
TRBJ1-1	-	16	-	TRBV6-5	TGTGCCAGCAGTTGGACGACAGGCGGCGGGGGTACTGAAGCTTTCTTT	CASSWTTGGGGTEAFF
TRBJ1-1	TRBD1	14	-	TRBV6-6	TGTGCCAGCAGGCGGACAGGGCTACCCACTGAAGCTTTCTTT	CASRRTGLPTEAFF
TRBJ2-7	-	20	-	TRBV21-1	TGTGCCAGCAGCAAAAACGGGGGATGGGTCGGAAAATTCGGCTCCTACGAGCAGTACTTC	CASSKNGGWVGKFGSYEQYF
TRBJ2-7	TRBD2	15	-	TRBV19	TGTGCCAGTAGTACCGGAACTAGCGGCACCTACGAGCAGTACTTC	CASSTGTSGTYEQYF
TRBJ1-2	-	11	-	TRBV29-1	TGCAGCGTTCATCATCGGGAAGACTACACCTTC	CSVHHREDYTF
TRBJ2-7	TRBD1	15	-	TRBV7-9	TGTGCCAGCAGATCCGGGGACAGGGGCGCTTACGAGCAGTACTTC	CASRSGDRGAYEQYF
TRBJ2-1	TRBD2	20	-	TRBV5-1	TGCGCCAGCAGCTTGCCGAGGGTGACGGGAGGGCCTCTCTCCTACAATGAGCAGTTCTTC	CASSLPRVTGGPLSYNEQFF
TRBJ2-7	TRBD2	15	-	TRBV6-1	TGTGCCAGCAGACCCCGGGGGGATCGAACCTACGAGCAGTACTTC	CASRPRGDRTYEQYF
TRBJ2-7	-	16	-	TRBV27	TGTGCCAGCAGTCCGGGCGGGGGACAGGCCAACTACGAGCAGTACTTC	CASSPGGGQANYEQYF
TRBJ2-4	TRBD1	16	-	TRBV9	TGTGCCAGCAGCAGGACAGGGGGTCTAGCCAAAAACATTCAGTACTTC	CASSRTGGLAKNIQYF
TRBJ2-1	-	15	-	TRBV5-5	TGTGCCAGCAGCTTATTTTTGACAACACGCAATGAGCAGTTCTTC	CASSLFLTTRNEQFF
TRBJ2-7	TRBD1	15	-	TRBV19	TGTGCCAGTAGTGACAGGGGGCGCGTTAGCTACGAGCAGTACTTC	CASSDRGRVSYEQYF
TRBJ1-5	-	13	-	TRBV10-1	TGCGCCAGCAGTGCTGGCCCCAATCAGCCCCAGCATTTT	CASSAGPNQPQHF
TRBJ1-1	-	14	once	TRBV28	TGTGCCAGCAGTCTACAGGGTCCTCAGGGTGAAGCTTTCTTT	CASSLQGPQGEAFF
TRBJ2-5	-	15	-	TRBV5-1	TGCGCCAGCAGCTTTGAACTTCGAATGGAAGAGACCCAGTACTTC	CASSFELRMEETQYF
TRBJ2-1	TRBD2	19	-	TRBV5-1	TGCGCCAGCAGCCCAAGGACTAGCGGGAGGCTGAGCTCCTACAATGAGCAGTTCTTC	CASSPRTSGRLSSYNEQFF
TRBJ2-7	TRBD1	14	-	TRBV28	TGTGCCAGCAACACCGGGACAGGGACCTACGAGCAGTACTTC	CASNTGTGTYEQYF
TRBJ1-2	TRBD1	17	-	TRBV2	TGTGCCAGCAGTGAACAAAGGACAGGGCGTCTTGGTGGTGGCTACACCTTC	CASSEQRTGRLGGGYTF
TRBJ2-7	-	15	-	TRBV7-8	TGTGCCAGCAGCCCCTCCGGGACTAGGGGGCCTGGGCAGTACTTC	CASSPSGTRGPGQYF
TRBJ2-2	-	14	few	TRBV7-9	TGTGCCAGCAGCTTAACTTCAGGGGCGGGGGAGCTGTTTTTT	CASSLTSGAGELFF
TRBJ2-2	-	15	-	TRBV19	TGTGCCAGTTCTGTTCAGGACTGGAACACCGGGGAGCTGTTTTTT	CASSVQDWNTGELFF
TRBJ2-7	-	15	-	TRBV21-1	TGTGCCAGCAAAAAACAGGGGCCAGGGGCCTACGAGCAGTACTTC	CASKKQGPGAYEQYF